This T cell receptor beta chain was obtained from a study of shared clonotypes between healthy human individuals. General study points: Even with large depth, rarefaction showed that sorted-subset sequencing was incomplete.

Sorted-subset replicate PCRs used roughly 180 ng DNA, about 30,000 T cell genomes. Method: immunoSEQ multiplex PCR; TCRdb's copy keeps in-frame clones and lacks some. Of 2 million to 2.5 million clones in the sample, 85% to 95% are singletons; the top ten hold approximately 0.4%. This CDR3 has 14 amino acids. Germline CDR1 is SSHAT and CDR2 is FNYEAQ (reference sequence). Trimming pared 6 bases from V and 6 bases from J, leaving 16 bases between. A note on this clone: Its target is not known.

Recent acute infections and vaccinations were absent in the healthy HIV-negative adult donors. CD4+ cells were split into CD45RA+ naive and CD45RA-negative memory subsets. The sequenced material came from naive CD4+ T cells from PBMCs. Documented subset: CD45RA+ positively selected. The TCR comes from a man between 18 and 35 years old in good health. Some clones in this sample may be carry-over from other donors' samples. V and J are TRBV7-7 and TRBJ2-3; a weak D match, TRBD1 (5 bases). The DNA for the CDR3 is TGTGCCAGCAGTCGGCAGGGCGCAATGGATACGCAGTATTTT. This encodes CASSRQGAMDTQYF.